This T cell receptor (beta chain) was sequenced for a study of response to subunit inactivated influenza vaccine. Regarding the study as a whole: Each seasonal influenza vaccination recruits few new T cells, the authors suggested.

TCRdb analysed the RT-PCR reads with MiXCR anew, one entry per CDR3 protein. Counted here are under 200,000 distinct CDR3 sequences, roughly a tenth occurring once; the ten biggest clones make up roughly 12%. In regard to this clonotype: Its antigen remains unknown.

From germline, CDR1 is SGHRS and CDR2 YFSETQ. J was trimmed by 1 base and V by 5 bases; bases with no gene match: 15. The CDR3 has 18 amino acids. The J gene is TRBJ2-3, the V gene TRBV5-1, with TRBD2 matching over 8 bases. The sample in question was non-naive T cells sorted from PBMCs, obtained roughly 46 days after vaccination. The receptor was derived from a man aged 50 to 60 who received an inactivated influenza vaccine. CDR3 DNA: TGCGCCAGCAGAGCTGAGGACGGGGGGGTTGCAGGCACAGATACGCAGTATTTT. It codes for CASRAEDGGVAGTDTQYF.